The TCR beta chain described here comes from a study of cytomegalovirus exposure and HLA in healthy donors. At the level of the study: From 150 million to 200 million T cells, an earlier analysis saw 117 million unique TCR beta sequences. Clustering assigned 81% of the approximately 400 genotyped donors to the Caucasian-associated ancestry cluster.

Vbeta (60) and Jbeta (13) primers were used in the PCR. Repertoires were generated with immunoSEQ multiplex PCR, while TCRdb's copy carries only in-frame clones and drops some. Among some 200,000 clones, around 82% were seen once, and the ten largest hold just under 3%. Only a few counts were recorded for this clone. Antigen unknown. Other DNA sequences of this sample code for an identical CDR3. Germline-derived CDR1 and CDR2 are MNHEY and SVGAGI. V was clipped by 6 bases and J by 2 bases; unmatched bases: 5. The CDR3 has 14 residues. General study findings and limits: From TCR beta sequences, most subjects' HLA-A and HLA-B alleles were reportedly predicted accurately. Analysis performed later showed TCR beta chains linked to HLA being more clonally expanded than equally common others.

The clonotype originates from a woman aged 30 to 39 in good health and CMV-seronegative. The V call is TRBV6-5, the J call TRBJ1-2; TRBD1 aligns across 8 bases. Source material: PBMCs. The DNA for the CDR3 is TGTGCCAGCAGCCCGGGACAGGAGAACTATGGCTACACCTTC. Residues: CASSPGQENYGYTF.